These 3 T cell receptor beta chains were all obtained from the same sample, sequenced in a study of post-analysis software for immune sequencing data. Broader study findings: TRBV5-6, TRBV5-1 and TRBV20-1 belonged to a set of roughly five TRBV segments that were more frequent in patients than controls.

Unique molecular identifiers featured in each of the TCR beta cDNA libraries. Each CDR3 protein is one row after TCRdb ran MiXCR on the PCR reads. This table has approximately 770,000 distinct CDR3 sequences, under 60% appearing once. What these receptors recognize is not known. Sequencing was performed on blood. The receptors shown here come from a girl aged 5 to 17 with multiple sclerosis.

This clonotype was seen more than once but under ten times. The J gene is TRBJ2-1, the V gene TRBV2; 7 bases match TRBD2. Germline-derived CDR1 and CDR2 are SNHLY and FYNNEI. Unmatched junction bases numbered 8, after V lost 4 bases and J lost 11 bases. This CDR3 spans 13 amino acids. This chain's CDR3 is CASSVTREGKQFF. CDR3 DNA: TGTGCCAGCAGTGTAACAAGGGAGGGCAAGCAGTTCTTC.

The CDR3 protein is CATTLGGGLNTEAFF. DNA for the CDR3: TGTGCCACTACACTAGGAGGGGGTTTAAACACTGAAGCTTTCTTT. This chain uses TRBV6-1 with TRBJ1-1, with D perhaps matching TRBD1 (6 bases). The CDR3 is 15 amino acids. Looked up from germline, CDR1 is MNHNS and CDR2 is SASEGT. Trimming removed 10 bases from V and 2 bases from J, with 20 bases in between.

This chain uses TRBV4-1 with TRBJ2-1; D call uncertain. The germline V gene has CDR1 MGHRA and CDR2 YSYEKL. The CDR3 runs 14 residues. Trimming took 1 base from V and 12 from J, leaving 16 bases between them. CDR3 sequence (DNA): TGCGCCAGCAGCCAAGGATTAGAAGACGGACGGCAGTTCTTC. It codes for CASSQGLEDGRQFF.